This passage covers 9 T cell receptor beta chains from one sample sequenced in a study of cytomegalovirus exposure and HLA in healthy donors. PCR used 60 Vbeta primers and 13 Jbeta primers. Generated by immunoSEQ multiplex PCR, the TCRdb table keeps only in-frame clones and is missing some. The data show approximately 150,000 clones, around 74% seen once. Material for sequencing was PBMCs. The receptors stem from a female donor in good health and CMV-seronegative.

This clone was counted at least ten times. The chain links TRBV30 to TRBJ1-5; the match to TRBD1 covers 8 bases. CDR3 length: 14 residues. CDR1 is GTSNPN and CDR2 is SVGIG in the germline V gene (reference sequence). Unmatched junction bases numbered 7, after V lost 3 bases and J lost 6 bases. The CDR3, as DNA: TGTGCCTGGAGCAGGGGGCAAGAAAGTCAGCCCCAGCATTTT. It yields the protein CAWSRGQESQPQHF. Full variable domain (remainder filled in from reference TRBV30 and TRBJ1-5): SQTIHQWPATLVQPVGSPLSLECTVEGTSNPNLYWYRQAAGRGLQLLFYSVGIGQISSEVPQNLSASRPQDRQFILSSKKLLLSDSGFYLCAWSRGQESQPQHFGDGTRLSIL.

The rearrangement joins TRBV7-2 to TRBJ2-3; tentative D call: TRBD2 (7 bases). The CDR3 is 16 amino acids. V shed 2 bases and J shed 5 bases, with 17 bases lying between them. Germline V gene lookup returns CDR1 SGHTA and CDR2 FQGNSA. For the CDR3, the DNA is TGTGCCAGCAGCTTACTCCCCCGGGGGGCGAAAGATACGCAGTATTTT. Residues: CASSLLPRGAKDTQYF.

In this sample, this clone turned up once. The rearrangement joins TRBV4-1 to TRBJ2-7; 7 nucleotides agree with TRBD2. CDR3 length: 14 residues. The trim removed 4 bases at V and 6 bases at J, leaving 9 bases unmatched. Germline CDR1 MGHRA, CDR2 YSYEKL. The DNA of the CDR3 is TGCGCCAGCAGCCCAGGAAGCGGGGCCCGCGAGCAGTACTTC. Translation: CASSPGSGAREQYF.

This clone was counted a few times. The chain has TRBV27 and TRBJ1-2; a weak D match, TRBD1 (6 bases). Per germline, CDR1 MNHEY and CDR2 SMNVEV (reference sequence). Trimming shortened V by 6 bases and J by 4 bases, and 12 bases separated the two germline ends. This CDR3 comprises 13 residues. The CDR3 loop is CASSNRVSYGYTF. In nucleotides, the CDR3 is TGTGCCAGCAGCAACAGGGTGAGCTATGGCTACACCTTC.

The rearrangement links TRBV5-1 to TRBJ2-1; 7 bases agree with TRBD1. The CDR3 loop spans 16 amino acids. CDR1 is SGHRS, CDR2 YFSETQ, per germline. Trimming at V came to 0 bases and at J to 6 bases, leaving 9 bases not matched to a gene. The CDR3 sequence is CASSLDTGASLNEQFF. The CDR3 nucleotides read TGCGCCAGCAGCTTGGATACAGGGGCTAGCCTCAATGAGCAGTTCTTC.

CDR3 residues: CASSARQGGNEKLFF. CDR3 DNA: TGTGCCAGCAGCGCCCGACAGGGGGGGAATGAAAAACTGTTTTTT. The J gene is TRBJ1-4, the V gene TRBV11-2, with TRBD1 matching 9 bases. The CDR3 totals 15 residues. Germline V gene data show CDR1 as SGHAT and CDR2 as FQNNGV. V trimming: 5 bases; J trimming: 5 bases; junction bases outside the gene matches: 6.

The rearrangement uses TRBV29-1 and TRBJ1-5; a possible D gene is TRBD1 (6 bases). The V end lost 6 bases, the J end lost 10 bases, and 22 bases lay between the germline ends. Per germline, CDR1 SQVTM and CDR2 ANQGSEA. CDR3 length: 14 amino acids. This CDR3 reads CSVAPGHDDSPQHF. The CDR3 DNA reads TGCAGCGTCGCCCCGGGACATGATGACAGCCCCCAGCATTTT.

In the case of this clone: The junction shows a germline mismatch at one end, possibly a read error. The V gene is TRBV6-5, the J gene TRBJ2-6; 10 bases agree with TRBD1. Germline assignment: CDR1 MNHEY and CDR2 SVGAGI. The CDR3 is made up of 14 amino acids. The CDR3 protein is CASSSGTGVNVLTF. For the CDR3, the DNA is TGTGCCAGCAGTTCCGGGACAGGGGTCAACGTCCTGACTTTC.

The CDR3 spells CASSPYSYNEQFF. CDR3 DNA: TGTGCCAGCAGCCCTTACTCCTACAATGAGCAGTTCTTC. The genes are TRBV7-2 and TRBJ2-1; no clear D. Germline assignment: CDR1 SGHTA and CDR2 FQGNSA. The CDR3 is made up of 13 amino acids. Trimming took off 5 bases at V and 0 bases at J, with 5 bases between the two ends.